The entry below gives a single TCR beta chain sequence along with its context. The data derive from a study of blood T cell repertoires in COVID-19. The wider study: Sources were T cells, B-cell-depleted T cells, or PBMCs; the material itself was cDNA or gDNA.

Trimming cost V 4 bases and J 0 bases, with 7 bases left between them. Germline CDR1 and CDR2: MGHDK and SYGVNS. The CDR3 sequence is 13 residues long. Sequencing was performed with immunoSEQ multiplex PCR; in TCRdb, only in-frame clones are kept and a portion is missing. This table holds about 210,000 clones, around 85% found once. The chain links TRBV25-1 to TRBJ2-7, with D perhaps matching TRBD2 (6 bases). The specimen sequenced was peripheral blood. The receptor was isolated from a middle-aged man with acute or convalescent COVID-19. CDR3 nucleotide sequence: TGTGCCAGCAGTGCGGACTACTCCTACGAGCAGTACTTC. This codes for CASSADYSYEQYF.